This T cell receptor (beta chain) was retrieved from a study of blood T cell repertoires in COVID-19. The wider study: Some COVID-19 samples were acute and others convalescent; all came from the United States, Italy and Spain.

Authors' processing steps: Researchers report that nucleated cell counts were estimated from reference gene primer amplification. Profiled with immunoSEQ multiplex PCR; TCRdb holds only in-frame clones, not every one. V, J and clone size were drawn from that table, and D and trimming were deduced from the DNA. This sample has 100,000 to 150,000 clones, with around four fifths found just once. The germline V gene has CDR1 LGHDT and CDR2 YNNKEL (reference sequence). The V gene lost 1 base and the J gene lost 8 bases, with 14 bases spanning the gap. The CDR3 runs 14 residues. What was sequenced was peripheral blood. The TCR sequence derives from a man in his sixties with acute or convalescent COVID-19. V usage is TRBV3-1 (or the pseudogene TRBV3-2) and J usage is TRBJ1-1, with D possibly being TRBD1 (5 bases). CDR3 coding DNA: TGTGCCAGCAGCCAAGGGGGCAGGGCCTTAGAAGCTTTCTTT. This sequence encodes CASSQGGRALEAFF.